Described below is a single T cell receptor beta chain sequence and its context. Its antigen remains unidentified. This CDR3 region has 13 residues. The germline V and J ends were trimmed by 5 bases and 7 bases, with 9 bases remaining between them. Germline V gene lookup returns CDR1 SNHLY and CDR2 FYNNEI. There were TCR beta CDR3 regions amplified from RNA transcripts. The TCR CDR3 first-round RT-PCR relied on the HTBI primer set. TCRdb processed the multiplex PCR reads anew with MiXCR; each CDR3 protein has one entry. The sample contains just over 550,000 distinct CDR3 sequences, 46% of which appear only once. Those patients with uncontrolled infection, other autoimmune disease, pregnancy or lactation were excluded. The data stem from a study of T cells in Graves' hyperthyroidism and ophthalmopathy. Points from the study as a whole: Most clonotypes expanded in thyroid above 0.001 were likewise present in blood. In simple terms, a model built on 13 V-J features told ophthalmopathy apart from stable hyperthyroidism.

This sequence originates from a woman between 18 and 29 years old with Graves' hyperthyroidism. Sequenced material: peripheral blood or thyroid tissue (not recorded which). The chain couples TRBV2 to TRBJ1-6; D is possibly TRBD1 (5 bases). CDR3 amino acids: CASSWSGNSPLHF. CDR3 DNA: TGTGCCAGCAGTTGGTCAGGGAATTCACCCCTCCACTTT.